This T cell receptor beta chain is drawn from a study of shared clonotypes between healthy human individuals. The CDR3 covers 15 residues. Germline CDR1 reads ENHRY; CDR2 reads SYGVKD. V lost 6 bases, J lost 6 bases, and 9 bases stayed unmatched. Sequencing was performed with immunoSEQ multiplex PCR; in TCRdb, only in-frame clones are kept and a portion is missing. This table holds over a million clones, 75% found once. The chain is built from TRBV10-3 and TRBJ2-2, with 8 bases lining up with TRBD1. The sequence came from a young man in good health. Sample: memory CD4+ T cells sorted from blood. The subset is: CD45RA-negative fraction. The CDR3 region has the DNA TGTGCCATCAGGCACGCTGGGACAGGCGCCGGGGAGCTGTTTTTT. Residues: CAIRHAGTGAGELFF.